These 12 T cell receptor beta chains came from one sample sequenced in a study of blood T cell repertoires in COVID-19. Method: immunoSEQ multiplex PCR; TCRdb's copy keeps in-frame clones and lacks some. The table shows 130,000 or so clones, with more than 60% occurring only once. Specimen: peripheral blood. The receptor set was obtained from a woman aged 65 to 85 with acute or convalescent COVID-19.

This chain connects TRBV27 to TRBJ1-3, with a tentative D call TRBD1 (5 bases). Germline V lookup: CDR1 MNHEY, CDR2 SMNVEV (reference sequence). The CDR3 consists of 14 residues. Trimming removed 5 bases at V and 0 bases at J, with 8 bases between. The chain's CDR3 is CASSVTGSGNTIYF. CDR3 coding DNA: TGTGCCAGCAGTGTTACAGGCTCTGGAAACACCATATATTTT.

The J gene is TRBJ2-4, the V gene TRBV2; 11 positions agree with TRBD2. CDR3 length equals 16 residues. The germline V gene encodes CDR1 SNHLY and CDR2 FYNNEI. Germline trimming cut 5 bases from V and 0 bases from J; bases unmatched to any gene: 3. CDR3 residues: CASSTSGGLAKNIQYF. The CDR3 DNA is TGTGCCAGCAGTACTAGCGGGGGCCTAGCCAAAAACATTCAGTACTTC.

V and J are TRBV19 and TRBJ2-7; TRBD1 matches at 12 bases. The CDR3 length is 15 residues. The junction had 4 bases not matched to a gene; V was cut back by 3 bases and J by 4 bases. Germline V lookup: CDR1 LNHDA, CDR2 SQIVND (reference sequence). CDR3 in amino acids: CASSIGTGGSYEQYF. The CDR3, as DNA: TGTGCCAGTAGTATTGGGACAGGGGGCTCTTACGAGCAGTACTTC. Full variable domain (outside the CDR3, taken from reference TRBV19 and TRBJ2-7): DGGITQSPKYLFRKEGQNVTLSCEQNLNHDAMYWYRQDPGQGLRLIYYSQIVNDFQKGDIAEGYSVSREKKESFPLTVTSAQKNPTAFYLCASSIGTGGSYEQYFGPGTRLTVT.

The gene calls are TRBV19 and TRBJ2-1, with 12 nucleotides matching TRBD2. Germline lookup yields CDR1 LNHDA and CDR2 SQIVND (reference sequence). This CDR3 region has 18 residues. The V gene end was trimmed by 0 bases and the J gene end by 6 bases; junction bases not matched to a gene: 9. CDR3 nucleotide sequence: TGTGCCAGTAGTATAGATCCTTTACTAGCGGGAGGAGGCAATGAGCAGTTCTTC. It is translated as CASSIDPLLAGGGNEQFF. The full variable domain, in which reference TRBV19 and TRBJ2-1 provide the parts outside the CDR3, is DGGITQSPKYLFRKEGQNVTLSCEQNLNHDAMYWYRQDPGQGLRLIYYSQIVNDFQKGDIAEGYSVSREKKESFPLTVTSAQKNPTAFYLCASSIDPLLAGGGNEQFFGPGTRLTVL.

The chain combines TRBV11-2 with TRBJ1-2; a possible D gene is TRBD1 (6 bases). This CDR3 is 16 amino acids long. Trimming cost V 0 bases and J 2 bases, with 13 bases left between them. CDR1 SGHAT and CDR2 FQNNGV come from the germline V gene. The CDR3 DNA is TGTGCCAGCAGCTTAGATATGCACAGGGCCAACTATGGCTACACCTTC. The encoded protein is CASSLDMHRANYGYTF.

The chain is built from TRBV2 and TRBJ1-4, with 8 bases that match TRBD1. From germline, CDR1 is SNHLY and CDR2 FYNNEI. CDR3 length: 14 residues. V shed 8 bases and J 6 bases; nucleotides not matched to a gene: 8. The CDR3 DNA sequence: TGTGCCAGCGTAGCCAGGACAGGGCATGAAAAACTGTTTTTT. Its translation: CASVARTGHEKLFF.

The table lists this clone with a few counts. The genes are TRBV9 and TRBJ1-1, with no clear D. Deletions cut 4 bases from V and 8 bases from J, with 9 bases between. CDR3 length: 11 amino acids. CDR1 is SGDLS and CDR2 is YYNGEE in the germline V gene. The CDR3 reads CASSSGVEAFF. The CDR3 region has the DNA TGTGCCAGCAGCTCCGGGGTGGAAGCTTTCTTT. Full variable domain (outside the CDR3, taken from reference TRBV9 and TRBJ1-1): DSGVTQTPKHLITATGQRVTLRCSPRSGDLSVYWYQQSLDQGLQFLIQYYNGEERAKGNILERFSAQQFPDLHSELNLSSLELGDSALYFCASSSGVEAFFGQGTRLTVV.

This clone came up a few times. This chain joins TRBV7-8 and TRBJ2-7; 7 bases map to TRBD1. The CDR3 totals 15 residues. Germline V gives CDR1 SGHVS, CDR2 FQNEAQ. The junction had 7 bases not matched to a gene; V was cut back by 2 bases and J by 3 bases. The CDR3 protein is CASSLSTGDFYEQYF. The CDR3 DNA follows: TGTGCCAGCAGCTTATCTACAGGGGATTTCTACGAGCAGTACTTC. The full variable domain, in which reference TRBV7-8 and TRBJ2-7 provide the parts outside the CDR3, is GAGVSQSPRYKVAKRGQDVALRCDPISGHVSLFWYQQALGQGPEFLTYFQNEAQLDKSGLPSDRFFAERPEGSVSTLKIQRTQQEDSAVYLCASSLSTGDFYEQYFGPGTRLTVT.

The chain couples TRBV7-2 to TRBJ2-5, with D maybe TRBD1 (8 bases). The CDR3 is made up of 15 amino acids. V lost 1 base and J lost 3, with 12 bases in between. Per germline, CDR1 SGHTA and CDR2 FQGNSA. The CDR3 sequence is CASSLVTGGEETQYF. CDR3 nucleotide sequence: TGTGCCAGCAGCTTAGTCACAGGGGGGGAAGAGACCCAGTACTTC.

This chain connects TRBV29-1 to TRBJ1-2; D perhaps matches TRBD1 (6 bases). V gave up 7 bases and J gave up 2 bases, with 23 bases separating them. Germline V gives CDR1 SQVTM, CDR2 ANQGSEA. The CDR3 length is 16 residues. In nucleotides, the CDR3 is TGCAGCGCCCGCTTGACAGGAAAAATATGGAACTATGGCTACACCTTC. Encoded protein: CSARLTGKIWNYGYTF.

J is TRBJ2-5 and V is TRBV2; no definite D call. Trimming took off 3 bases at V and 7 bases at J, with 3 bases between the two ends. Germline values: CDR1 SNHLY, CDR2 FYNNEI. This CDR3 region has 10 residues. CDR3 in amino acids: CASSDRTQYF. The DNA of the CDR3 is TGTGCCAGCAGTGACAGGACCCAGTACTTC.

In its sample, this clone was seen a few times. The same CDR3 can be traced to other DNA sequences in this sample. This chain links TRBV5-1 with TRBJ1-4; no definite D call. The CDR3 extends over 15 amino acids. V was cut by 0 bases and J by 0 bases, with 6 bases left in between. Per the germline V gene, CDR1 is SGHRS and CDR2 is YFSETQ. In nucleotides, the CDR3 is TGCGCCAGCAGCTTGGCAGGCGCAACTAATGAAAAACTGTTTTTT. Its translation is CASSLAGATNEKLFF. Combining the CDR3 with reference TRBV5-1 and TRBJ1-4 gives the whole variable domain KAGVTQTPRYLIKTRGQQVTLSCSPISGHRSVSWYQQTPGQGLQFLFEYFSETQRNKGNFPGRFSGRQFSNSRSEMNVSTLELGDSALYLCASSLAGATNEKLFFGSGTQLSVL.